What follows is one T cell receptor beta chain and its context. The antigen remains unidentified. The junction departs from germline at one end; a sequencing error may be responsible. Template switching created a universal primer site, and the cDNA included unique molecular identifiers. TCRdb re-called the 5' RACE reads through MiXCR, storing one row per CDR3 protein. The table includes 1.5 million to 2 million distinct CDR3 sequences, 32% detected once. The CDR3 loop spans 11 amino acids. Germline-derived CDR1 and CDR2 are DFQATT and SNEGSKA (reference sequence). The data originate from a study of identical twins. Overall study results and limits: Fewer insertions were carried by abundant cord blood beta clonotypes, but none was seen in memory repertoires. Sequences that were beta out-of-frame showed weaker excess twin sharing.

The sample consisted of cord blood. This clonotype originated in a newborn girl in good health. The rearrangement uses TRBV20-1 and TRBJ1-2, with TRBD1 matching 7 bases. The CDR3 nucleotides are TGCAGTGCAATCACAGGGGATGGCTACACCTTT. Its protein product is CSAITGDGYTF.